This T cell receptor beta chain was found in a study of blood T cell repertoires in COVID-19 (dated by TCRdb to the early 2020s). The study in broad terms: Collaborator samples came from the United States, Italy and Spain and covered acute and convalescent phases of COVID-19. The material from the prospective study consisted of cDNA or gDNA derived from T cells, B-cell-depleted T cells, or PBMCs. Deeply sampled blood TCRbeta repertoires from subjects exposed to, actively infected with, or recovered from COVID-19 were included in the dataset. The repertoires were released in a freely available public database meant as a resource for research on the immune response to SARS-CoV-2. Samples were obtained from the ongoing ImmuneRACE study (first 160 participants) and from about 1,300 subjects provided by 6 global collaborators. Sample metadata almost always included a de-identified subject ID, COVID-19 status, age in years and sex. HLA class I and class II types, where available, came from metadata supplied by the sample provider rather than from assay-based typing. General conclusions and limits of the study: The quantity of clinical and demographic metadata differed by source and by participant and was supplied without curation.

V is cut back by 1 base and J by 8 bases, with 2 bases in the junction unmatched. From a lookup of the germline V gene, CDR1 and CDR2 are SGHDT and YYEEEE. The CDR3 sequence holds 12 residues, the cysteine and phenylalanine included. Solely the CDR3 DNA is kept, with 36 bases framed from the first base. TCRbeta CDR3 regions were amplified from genomic DNA by means of the immunoSEQ Assay, a bias-controlled multiplex PCR. The original methods were these. Within the assay, amplification of reference gene primers was used to estimate how many nucleated cells each sample contained. To quantify the absolute abundance of each unique TCRbeta CDR3 rearrangement, sequence reads were collapsed and filtered. For each sample, productive Simpson clonality was calculated by taking the square root of Simpson's diversity index across productive rearrangements. This immuneACCESS table, as held by TCRdb, lists in-frame sequences with V and J called but not all clones. Of the missing ones, under half trace to an unresolved V gene in checked studies; the others have no known cause. V, J and clone size derive from that table, while D and trimming were established from the DNA sequence. Across this sample there are a few hundred thousand clones, with around 87% seen only once. The top ten clones comprise around 8% of the sample.

With regard to this clone: What antigen it recognizes has not been identified. No quality values exist for individual bases; no much larger clone is one base distant.

Samples from volunteer blood donors who had recovered from COVID-19 were contributed by a second Seattle source. Collaborating institutions collected whole blood in K2EDTA tubes following their own protocols. Collaborator samples were shipped for TCRbeta analysis as frozen whole blood, isolated PBMCs, or DNA extracted from either sample type. The specimen was peripheral blood. The chain is made from TRBV5-6 and TRBJ1-2, with 7 bases matching TRBD1. The origin of this receptor is a woman aged 45-60 years who had recovered from COVID-19. The DNA is as follows: TGTGCCAGCAGCTTGTTAGGGGGCGGCTACACCTTC. It translates to CASSLLGGGYTF.